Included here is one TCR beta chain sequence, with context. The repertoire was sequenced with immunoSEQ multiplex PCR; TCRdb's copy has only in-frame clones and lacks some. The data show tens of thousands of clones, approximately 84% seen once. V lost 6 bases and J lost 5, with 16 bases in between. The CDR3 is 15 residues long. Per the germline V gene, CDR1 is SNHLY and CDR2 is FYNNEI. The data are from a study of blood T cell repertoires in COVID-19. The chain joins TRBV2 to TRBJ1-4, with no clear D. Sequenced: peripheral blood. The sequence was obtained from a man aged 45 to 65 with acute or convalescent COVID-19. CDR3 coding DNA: TGTGCCAGCAGGATATCAGGTGCCTTCAATGAAAAACTGTTTTTT. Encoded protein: CASRISGAFNEKLFF.